This passage covers 29 T cell receptor beta chains from one sample sequenced in a study of tumor and adjacent non-tumor tissue in lung cancer. No cell sorting was done before RNA was extracted from the tissue. A modified ARM-PCR protocol with three rounds of nested PCR amplified TCRbeta. Via MiXCR, TCRdb re-called the multiplex PCR reads, giving one row per CDR3 protein. Among more than 85,000 distinct CDR3 sequences, around 65% were seen once, and the ten largest hold around 14%. The specimen was lung tumor tissue. The receptors were gathered from a man between 65 and 85 years old with non-small cell lung cancer.

With respect to this clonotype: Relative to the germline gene, one junction end is altered; a read error may explain this. The chain uses TRBV6-1 and TRBJ1-2, with D possibly matching TRBD1 (5 bases). The germline CDR1 and CDR2 sequences are MNHNS and SASEGT. The CDR3 is 16 amino acids. The CDR3 region has the DNA TGTGCGAGCAGTGAAGCGCGGACACGATCTTTATTGTGGTACACCTTC. Protein sequence: CASSEARTRSLLWYTF.

In the case of this clonotype: Given the absence of the conserved phenylalanine or tryptophan at the CDR3 end, a read error is likely. The rearrangement links TRBV4-1 to TRBJ2-5; D is ambiguous. CDR1 is MGHRA and CDR2 is YSYEKL in the germline V gene. Trimming removed 4 bases from V and 3 bases from J, with 12 bases in between. This CDR3 has 14 amino acids. CDR3 sequence: CASSPPSREETQYL. DNA of the CDR3: TGCGCCAGCAGCCCGCCGAGTAGGGAAGAGACCCAGTACCTC.

The CDR3 loop is CASSIWGGELFF. Here the CDR3 DNA reads TGTGCCAGTAGTATATGGGGCGGGGAGCTGTTTTTT. The chain carries TRBV19 and TRBJ2-2; D remains ambiguous. Trimming left V 2 bases short and J 7 bases short, with 5 bases between. Germline V gives CDR1 LNHDA, CDR2 SQIVND (reference sequence). This CDR3 contains 12 residues. Filled out from reference TRBV19 and TRBJ2-2, the complete variable domain reads DGGITQSPKYLFRKEGQNVTLSCEQNLNHDAMYWYRQDPGQGLRLIYYSQIVNDFQKGDIAEGYSVSREKKESFPLTVTSAQKNPTAFYLCASSIWGGELFFGEGSRLTVL.

The genes are TRBV29-1 and TRBJ2-7; TRBD1 is a possible D gene (5 bases). Germline V gene sequence: CDR1 SQVTM, CDR2 ANQGSEA. CDR3 length: 13 residues. The CDR3 nucleotides are TGCGACGTTGAGCAGACAGACTCCTACGAGCAGTACTTC. It codes for CDVEQTDSYEQYF.

This clonotype has a count of ten or more. J is TRBJ2-7 and V is TRBV12-3 or TRBV12-4; TRBD1 is a possible D gene (6 bases). Trimming took 5 bases from V and 0 from J, leaving 14 bases between them. The CDR3 has 15 amino acids. The CDR3 loop reads CASSLQGRSSYEQYF. The DNA of the CDR3 is TGTGCCAGCAGTCTACAGGGTAGGAGCTCCTACGAGCAGTACTTC.

This clonotype has ten or more counts. CDR3 coding DNA: TGTGCCAGCAGCTTAGGTCTGGCGTTCAGATCTGAAGCTTTCTTT. The encoded protein is CASSLGLAFRSEAFF. The V gene is TRBV11-2, the J gene TRBJ1-1; D gene uncertain. The V gene's germline CDR1 is SGHAT and CDR2 FQNNGV. The V gene lost 1 base and the J gene lost 6 bases, with 15 bases spanning the gap. There are 15 residues in the CDR3.

Notes on this clonotype: An end of the junction differs from the germline gene, which may be a read error. This chain joins TRBV11-2 and TRBJ2-7; D possibly corresponds to TRBD1 (7 bases). Germline CDR1 reads SGHAT; CDR2 reads FQNNGV. This CDR3 is built from 14 residues. The CDR3 here is CADSRGVLTYKQYF. The CDR3 nucleotides are TGTGCCGACAGCAGGGGGGTGTTGACCTACAAGCAGTACTTC.

This clonotype was counted only a few times. This rearrangement joins TRBV12-3 or TRBV12-4 to TRBJ2-5, with 12 bases matching TRBD1. This CDR3 spans 15 amino acids. The V segment lost 6 bases and the J segment 5 bases; nucleotides outside the gene matches: 7. The CDR3, as DNA: TGTGCCAGCAGCCGGGACAGGGGGCTCAGCGAGACCCAGTACTTC. This sequence encodes CASSRDRGLSETQYF.

This sequence joins TRBV11-1 and TRBJ2-5, with 9 nucleotides matching TRBD1. This CDR3 has 15 amino acids. Per germline, CDR1 SGHAT and CDR2 FQDESV (reference sequence). This CDR3 is CPNSPRDRVFETQYF. CDR3 bases: TGTCCTAACAGCCCCCGGGACAGGGTTTTTGAGACCCAGTACTTC.

In this sample, this clonotype turned up many times. The chain uses TRBV5-4 and TRBJ2-2; no clear D. CDR3 length: 12 residues. The germline V gene has CDR1 SGHNT and CDR2 YYREEE (reference sequence). V gave up 1 base and J gave up 3 bases, with 1 base separating them. The CDR3 reads CASSLYTGELFF. The CDR3, as DNA: TGTGCCAGCAGCTTGTACACCGGGGAGCTGTTTTTT. The full variable domain, completed using reference TRBV5-4 and TRBJ2-2, is ETGVTQSPTHLIKTRGQQVTLRCSSQSGHNTVSWYQQALGQGPQFIFQYYREEENGRGNFPPRFSGLQFPNYSSELNVNALELDDSALYLCASSLYTGELFFGEGSRLTVL.

Note on this clonotype: Since a much larger clone is just one base distant, this may be a read error. The rearrangement joins TRBV20-1 to TRBJ2-1, with 10 bases lining up with TRBD1. Per the germline V gene, CDR1 is DFQATT and CDR2 is SNEGSKA (reference sequence). The CDR3 is 16 residues long. CDR3 region: CSARDRDRGSYNEHFF. CDR3 bases: TGCAGTGCTAGAGATCGGGACAGGGGCTCCTACAATGAGCACTTCTTC.

A word on this clonotype: A clone one base away is much larger, so this may be a read error. The rearrangement uses TRBV20-1 and TRBJ1-1; D may be TRBD1 (6 bases). This CDR3 region has 13 residues. Germline V lookup: CDR1 DFQATT, CDR2 SNEGSKA (reference sequence). Trimming removed 6 bases from V and 10 bases from J, with 21 bases in between. CDR3 DNA sequence: TGCAGTGCAAACCGGGACACCTCGAGCGGAGCTTTCTTT. Encoded protein: CSANRDTSSGAFF.

This clonotype was found many times. The chain employs TRBV5-4 and TRBJ2-3; D is ambiguous. Germline V gives CDR1 SGHNT, CDR2 YYREEE (reference sequence). This CDR3 has 11 amino acids. Trimming took 0 bases from V and 5 from J, leaving 1 base between them. The CDR3 coding sequence is TGTGCCAGCAGCTTGGAAGATACGCAGTATTTT. As protein: CASSLEDTQYF.

This clonotype was counted between two and nine times. The chain employs TRBV5-1 and TRBJ2-7; D ambiguous. Looked up from germline, CDR1 is SGHRS and CDR2 is YFSETQ. This CDR3 contains 14 residues. V was shortened by 0 bases and J by 2 bases, with 9 bases between the two germline ends. This CDR3 reads CASSLGEGTYEQYF. The DNA of the CDR3 is TGCGCCAGCAGCTTGGGCGAAGGGACCTACGAGCAGTACTTC.

On this clonotype: A single base separates this from a much larger clone, so it may be a read error. V and J are TRBV5-4 and TRBJ1-6; a weak D match, TRBD1 (6 bases). V was trimmed by 4 bases and J by 8 bases, leaving 22 bases between them. The germline V gene has CDR1 SGHNT and CDR2 YYREEE (reference sequence). There are 17 residues in the CDR3. The CDR3 DNA reads as TGTGCCAGCAGCCGCCGGGTGGGGGCTGACGGTGATTCACCCCTCCACTTT. It codes for CASSRRVGADGDSPLHF.

The genes are TRBV5-1 and TRBJ1-3; D gene unclear. This CDR3 comprises 14 residues. Germline CDR1 and CDR2: SGHRS and YFSETQ. Between the trimmed V and J ends, which lost 4 bases and 5 bases, there was a span of 13 bases. CDR3 in DNA: TGCGCCAGCAGCAATGGGGAACTTCGAAACACCATATATTTT. It codes for CASSNGELRNTIYF.

The rearrangement links TRBV11-2 to TRBJ2-7, with 9 bases fitting TRBD1. This CDR3 is 17 amino acids long. CDR1 and CDR2 from the germline V gene are SGHAT and FQNNGV. V lost 5 bases, J lost 9 bases, and 20 bases stayed unmatched. As DNA, the CDR3 is TGTGCCAGCAGCCTACGACCACCGGGACAGGGAGCTGGAGTGCAGTACTTC. Its translation: CASSLRPPGQGAGVQYF.

Remarks on this clonotype: This CDR3 is missing its conserved last phenylalanine or tryptophan, likely due to a read error. V usage is TRBV11-2 and J usage is TRBJ2-3, with TRBD2 matching over 7 bases. Per the germline V gene, CDR1 is SGHAT and CDR2 is FQNNGV. The CDR3 covers 15 residues. CDR3 protein: CASNLDRNSGDAQYL. The CDR3 nucleotides are TGTGCCAGCAACTTAGATCGGAACAGCGGGGATGCGCAGTATCTT.

To note about this clonotype: A junction end diverges from the germline sequence, so it may reflect a read error. The CDR3 is CASSPLRNYDQFF. The DNA for the CDR3 is TGTGCCAGCAGCCCATTGAGAAACTATGATCAGTTCTTC. The genes are TRBV11-2 and TRBJ2-1; unclear D gene. Per germline, CDR1 SGHAT and CDR2 FQNNGV. This CDR3 is built from 13 residues.

This clonotype was counted once. Compared with germline, one end of the junction differs, possibly owing to a read error. This chain connects TRBV12-3 or TRBV12-4 to TRBJ2-4, with D perhaps matching TRBD1 (6 bases). This CDR3 has 15 residues. The CDR3 nucleotides read TGTACCAGCAGTTTGGCAGGGGCGGCCAAAAACAATCAGTACTTC. Translated: CTSSLAGAAKNNQYF.

Comments on this clonotype: Its ends do not fully match the called genes, so a read error is possible. The chain combines TRBV11-2 with TRBJ2-7; TRBD2 is a possible D gene (5 bases). Germline V gives CDR1 SGHAT, CDR2 FQNNGV. The CDR3 sequence is 14 residues long. The CDR3 sequence: CASSLATGSYKQYF. CDR3 in DNA: TGTGCTAGCAGCTTAGCGACCGGCTCCTACAAGCAGTACTTC.

A word on this clonotype: This CDR3 fails to terminate in the conserved phenylalanine or tryptophan, so it likely reflects a read error. This sequence joins TRBV11-2 and TRBJ1-5; 7 bases align to TRBD1. Germline values: CDR1 SGHAT, CDR2 FQNNGV. The ends lost 2 bases at V and 7 bases at J; junction bases unmatched: 8. The CDR3 is 15 residues long. The CDR3 here is CASSLSRDSWQPQHS. The CDR3 DNA reads TGTGCCAGCAGCTTATCAAGGGACAGTTGGCAGCCCCAGCATTCT.

A remark on this clonotype: Since no conserved phenylalanine or tryptophan closes the CDR3, a read error is the likely cause. The rearrangement links TRBV29-1 to TRBJ2-4; D remains ambiguous. Germline values: CDR1 SQVTM, CDR2 ANQGSEA. With 4 bases removed from V and 7 bases from J, the gap between germline ends came to 11 bases. CDR3 length: 12 amino acids. The CDR3 sequence: CSVALDTNIQYL. Here the CDR3 DNA reads TGCAGCGTTGCCCTCGATACCAACATTCAGTACTTA.

The CDR3 nucleotides read TGTGCCAGCGGCCAGCGAAGGGTGAGTTTGGCTGAAGCTTTCTTT. This translates into CASGQRRVSLAEAFF. The V gene is TRBV6-2 or TRBV6-3, the J gene TRBJ1-1; D unclear. The germline CDR1 and CDR2 sequences are MNHEY and SVGEGT. This CDR3 spans 15 amino acids. The germline V and J ends were trimmed by 8 bases and 6 bases, with 22 bases remaining between them.

Concerning this clonotype itself: Lacking the conserved final phenylalanine or tryptophan, this CDR3 likely reflects a read error. The chain joins TRBV4-1 to TRBJ1-1; D is undetermined. V shed 4 bases and J shed 6 bases, with 24 bases lying between them. The CDR3 totals 17 residues. Germline loops: CDR1 MGHRA, CDR2 YSYEKL. This CDR3 is CASSPRTTSWGGAEAFS. As DNA, the CDR3 is TGCGCCAGCAGCCCCCGAACGACGAGTTGGGGTGGCGCTGAAGCTTTCTCT.

The CDR3 loop reads CASSFNGGASYTF. CDR3 in DNA: TGTGCCAGCAGCTTTAACGGTGGCGCGAGCTACACCTTC. V is TRBV11-3 and J is TRBJ1-2; no clear D gene. V lost 3 bases and J 9 bases, leaving 14 bases between the germline ends. CDR1 is SGHNT and CDR2 is YENEEA in the germline V gene. There are 13 residues in the CDR3.

This clonotype occurred many times. The V call is TRBV7-8, the J call TRBJ2-3, with D possibly TRBD2 on 6 matching bases. The CDR3 consists of 14 residues. Trimming shortened V by 3 bases and J by 4 bases, and 11 bases separated the two germline ends. In germline, CDR1 is SGHVS, CDR2 FQNEAQ. The CDR3 protein is CASSFSGSSDTQYF. In nucleotides, the CDR3 is TGTGCCAGCAGCTTCTCCGGGAGCTCAGATACGCAGTATTTT.

Concerning this clonotype itself: The conserved closing phenylalanine or tryptophan is absent in this CDR3, likely reflecting a read error. The rearrangement joins TRBV12-3 or TRBV12-4 to TRBJ2-7, with D perhaps matching TRBD1 or TRBD2 (5 bases each). This CDR3 contains 14 residues. This chain's CDR3 is CASSLKGTSYEQYI. The CDR3 DNA reads TGTGCCAGCAGTTTAAAGGGGACCTCCTACGAACAGTACATC.

Comment on this clonotype: This CDR3 fails to terminate in the conserved phenylalanine or tryptophan, so it likely reflects a read error. This chain joins TRBV5-1 and TRBJ2-3; the D gene is possibly TRBD2 (5 bases). The CDR3 length is 15 residues. Trimming removed 2 bases from V and 3 bases from J, with 13 bases in between. CDR1 and CDR2 from the germline V gene are SGHRS and YFSETQ. CDR3 sequence reads: CASSFREPWTDTQYL. The CDR3, as DNA: TGCGCCAGCAGCTTCCGGGAACCCTGGACAGATACGCAGTATCTT.